The 21 T cell receptor beta chains below come from one sample, sequenced in a study of CD8+CD57+ T cells in acquired aplastic anemia. TCR beta VDJ combinations and CDR3 sequences were profiled from genomic DNA. TCRdb independently ran MiXCR on the reads; one entry per CDR3 protein. Among hundreds of thousands of distinct CDR3 sequences listed, 55% to 75% were seen once. The sample was sorted CD4+, CD8+, or CD8+CD57+ T cells (not recorded which) from PBMCs. Source of these receptors: a human donor in good health, serving as a control.

The chain recombines TRBV6-5 with TRBJ1-6, with D hard to call. This CDR3 has 13 amino acids. Germline V CDR1 and CDR2: MNHEY, SVGAGI. V gave up 0 bases and J gave up 11 bases, with 8 bases separating them. The CDR3 DNA reads as TGTGCCAGCAGTTACTCGAGCGGGACACCCCTCCACTTT. Its translation: CASSYSSGTPLHF.

There are many counts of this clonotype. The chain couples TRBV5-4 to TRBJ2-3, with 12 bases that match TRBD2. CDR3 length: 16 residues. V was pared by 3 bases and J by 2 bases, with 4 bases of the junction left unmatched. The V gene's germline CDR1 is SGHNT and CDR2 YYREEE (reference sequence). CDR3: CASSYRLAGVTDTQYF. The CDR3 DNA sequence: TGTGCCAGCAGCTACAGACTAGCGGGGGTCACAGATACGCAGTATTTT.

This clonotype was detected ten times or more. The chain is built from TRBV13 and TRBJ2-5; a weak D match, TRBD1 (6 bases). The CDR3 is 14 amino acids. The ends were cut back, 5 bases at V and 3 bases at J, with 13 bases in the middle. In germline, CDR1 is PRHDT, CDR2 FYEKMQ (reference sequence). CDR3 in amino acids: CASSRLTGKETQYF. In DNA, the CDR3 is TGTGCCAGCAGCAGACTGACAGGCAAAGAGACCCAGTACTTC.

This clonotype appeared a single time. The gene calls are TRBV20-1 and TRBJ2-7; TRBD2 might be the D (6 bases). The CDR3 contains 13 residues. Trimming took off 5 bases at V and 7 bases at J, with 18 bases between the two ends. Germline V lookup: CDR1 DFQATT, CDR2 SNEGSKA (reference sequence). CDR3 coding DNA: TGCAGTGCTGGACCGGGACTCACAGATGAGCAGTACTTC. This sequence encodes CSAGPGLTDEQYF.

V usage is TRBV13 and J usage is TRBJ1-1; D not resolved. Germline CDR1 is PRHDT and CDR2 is FYEKMQ (reference sequence). V dropped 3 bases and J dropped 4 bases, with 12 bases sitting between them. This CDR3 region has 14 residues. The CDR3 spells CASSFQPASTEAFF. The CDR3 DNA is TGTGCCAGCAGCTTTCAGCCTGCGAGCACTGAAGCTTTCTTT.

This clonotype was counted many times. The chain has TRBV10-1 and TRBJ2-1; 9 bases agree with TRBD1. CDR1 and CDR2 from the germline V gene are WNHNN and SYGVQD (reference sequence). J lost 4 bases, V lost 2 bases, and 12 bases had no gene match. The CDR3 runs 18 residues. CDR3 sequence: CASSEIQGGQGLYNEQFF. The CDR3 DNA reads TGCGCCAGCAGTGAGATACAAGGGGGACAGGGCCTTTACAATGAGCAGTTCTTC.

The chain couples TRBV5-4 to TRBJ1-2; no reliable D call. V was cut by 4 bases and J by 12 bases, with 10 bases left in between. This CDR3 contains 10 residues. The germline gives CDR1 SGHNT, CDR2 YYREEE (reference sequence). CDR3 residues: CASSARGDTF. CDR3 coding DNA: TGTGCCAGCAGCGCACGGGGAGACACCTTC.

Note on this clonotype: At one boundary the junction diverges from the germline segment, which might be a read error. The rearrangement joins TRBV7-2 to TRBJ2-3; D may match TRBD1 or TRBD2 (6 bases each). There are 13 residues in the CDR3. The germline V gene has CDR1 SGHTA and CDR2 FQGNSA. The CDR3: CASGDGGTGTLYF. CDR3 DNA sequence: TGTGCCAGCGGGGACGGGGGCACCGGTACGCTGTATTTT.

Regarding this clonotype: This may come from a read error, since a much larger clone is one base off. The genes are TRBV9 and TRBJ1-3; D is perhaps TRBD1 (6 bases). CDR1 and CDR2 from the germline V gene are SGDLS and YYNGEE. The CDR3 totals 14 residues. V lost 3 bases and J lost 0, with 7 bases in between. The CDR3 DNA follows: TGTGCCAGCAGCGGAGGGGGCTCTGGAAACACCATATATTTT. Its protein is CASSGGGSGNTIYF.

V is TRBV5-6 and J is TRBJ1-3; no clear D gene. Germline V gene data show CDR1 as SGHDT and CDR2 as YYEEEE. V lost 3 bases, J lost 0 bases, and 10 bases lay in between. This CDR3 has 15 residues. CDR3 region: CASSSGGISGNTIYF. The CDR3 nucleotides read TGTGCCAGCAGCTCGGGAGGGATCTCTGGAAACACCATATATTTT.

This clonotype was detected many times. The chain uses TRBV20-1 and TRBJ2-1, with no clear D. The CDR3 runs 13 residues. Germline-derived CDR1 and CDR2 are DFQATT and SNEGSKA (reference sequence). V lost 1 base and J lost 0, with 4 bases in between. CDR3 amino acids: CSARGGSYNEQFF. The DNA of the CDR3 is TGCAGTGCTAGAGGCGGCTCCTACAATGAGCAGTTCTTC.

V gene TRBV9 combines with J gene TRBJ2-7, with D perhaps assigned TRBD1 or TRBD2 (6 bases each). Germline assignment: CDR1 SGDLS and CDR2 YYNGEE. This CDR3 is built from 15 residues. Between the trimmed V and J ends, which lost 4 bases and 9 bases, there was a span of 23 bases. The CDR3, as DNA: TGTGCCAGCAGCTCACGTCGGGGGCTGACAGATACGCAGTACTTC. Translating gives CASSSRRGLTDTQYF.

The chain has TRBV5-1 and TRBJ2-7, with D possibly matching TRBD1 (6 bases). Trimming took off 5 bases at V and 5 bases at J, with 14 bases between the two ends. This CDR3 has 13 residues. Germline CDR1 reads SGHRS; CDR2 reads YFSETQ. This CDR3 reads CASSERTVDEQYF. For the CDR3, the DNA is TGCGCCAGCAGTGAGAGGACAGTGGACGAGCAGTACTTC.

This clonotype was recorded at least ten times. The chain employs TRBV7-9 and TRBJ2-3; 8 bases match TRBD1. With V trimmed by 2 bases and J by 3 bases, 19 bases remained unmatched. Germline V CDR1 and CDR2: SEHNR, FQNEAQ (reference sequence). This CDR3 spans 20 amino acids. The CDR3 sequence: CASSLSHRGIRLGTTDTQYF. Here the CDR3 DNA reads TGTGCCAGCAGCTTATCCCACAGGGGGATTCGTCTTGGGACGACAGATACGCAGTATTTT.

With respect to this clonotype: An end of the junction does not agree with germline; a read error may underlie this. The chain is built from TRBV9 and TRBJ1-1, with 8 bases aligning to TRBD1. This CDR3 is 13 amino acids long. In germline, CDR1 is SGDLS, CDR2 YYNGEE. The DNA for the CDR3 is TGTGCCAGCAGCCTAGACAGGGACAGGTCACCTCTCTTT. It encodes CASSLDRDRSPLF.

This clonotype was detected only a few times. The J gene is TRBJ2-7, the V gene TRBV29-1; the D gene is possibly TRBD1 (6 bases). V was cut by 0 bases and J by 2 bases, with 11 bases left in between. Germline V gene sequence: CDR1 SQVTM, CDR2 ANQGSEA. The CDR3 is 14 residues long. The CDR3 DNA is TGCAGCGTTGAAGATCAGACAGGAGCCTACGAGCAGTACTTC. Translated, it gives CSVEDQTGAYEQYF.

The chain links TRBV7-9 to TRBJ2-2; D is undetermined. The CDR3 consists of 14 residues. Germline V gene sequence: CDR1 SEHNR, CDR2 FQNEAQ (reference sequence). The V end was cut by 5 bases, the J end by 16 bases, with 23 bases between. Written as DNA, the CDR3 is TGTGCCAGCAGCCCTGTTGCGAACTCAGGCCTGCAGTTTTTT. Encoded protein: CASSPVANSGLQFF. The complete variable domain, with remaining parts taken from reference TRBV7-9 and TRBJ2-2, reads DTGVSQNPRHKITKRGQNVTFRCDPISEHNRLYWYRQTLGQGPEFLTYFQNEAQLEKSRLLSDRFSAERPKGSFSTLEIQRTEQGDSAMYLCASSPVANSGLQFFGEGSRLTVL.

About this clonotype: Mismatch with germline at one junction end may stem from a read error. The chain combines TRBV9 with TRBJ1-3; unclear D gene. The germline gives CDR1 SGDLS, CDR2 YYNGEE. This CDR3 comprises 14 residues. The CDR3 is CASSLEMTGNIIYF. The DNA for the CDR3 is TGTGCCAGCAGCTTGGAAATGACTGGAAACATCATATATTTT.

This clonotype has just one count. This chain links TRBV5-5 with TRBJ2-7; 7 nucleotides align to TRBD2. CDR3 length: 16 amino acids. Germline V gene sequence: CDR1 SGHKS, CDR2 YYEKEE (reference sequence). With V trimmed by 4 bases and J by 7 bases, 17 bases remained unmatched. Written as DNA, the CDR3 is TGTGCCAGCAGCCGATGGGGGGTTGGGGGGGTGCGAGAGCAGTACTTC. Amino acids: CASSRWGVGGVREQYF.

V usage is TRBV7-4 and J usage is TRBJ1-5; 9 nucleotides agree with TRBD1. The CDR3 has 16 residues. The germline gives CDR1 SGHVT, CDR2 SQSDAQ. The V and J ends lost 5 bases and 13 bases, in that order; junction bases with no gene match: 18. CDR3 in DNA: TGTGCCAGCAGCCGGACAGGGGAAAGAGACCCAGAACTTCAGCATTTT. It specifies CASSRTGERDPELQHF.

With regard to this clonotype: Germline is not matched at one junction end, which may reflect a read error. The genes are TRBV12-3 or TRBV12-4 and TRBJ1-1, with D unresolved. This CDR3 region has 14 residues. As DNA, the CDR3 is TGTGCCATCAGCGAGTCGAGTTTGAACACTGAAGCTCTCTTT. Translated, it gives CAISESSLNTEALF.